This TCR beta chain appears in the sequencing data of a study of CD8 T cells in ankylosing spondylitis. TCRdb re-derived calls from the 5' RACE reads in MiXCR, one entry per CDR3 protein. The sample carries 150,000 or so distinct CDR3 sequences, under 35% recorded once. This clonotype was seen a single time. Per the germline V gene, CDR1 is DFQATT and CDR2 is SNEGSKA (reference sequence). There are 16 residues in the CDR3. With 0 bases removed from V and 4 bases from J, the gap between germline ends came to 18 bases. V gene TRBV20-1 combines with J gene TRBJ1-2, with D uncertain. Sequencing used synovial fluid, either unsorted or a sorted T cell fraction (not recorded which). The source is a male donor with ankylosing spondylitis. As DNA, the CDR3 is TGCAGTGCTAGAGATTTCGACCTCCAAAAAGTCTATGGCTACACCTTC. Its translation: CSARDFDLQKVYGYTF.